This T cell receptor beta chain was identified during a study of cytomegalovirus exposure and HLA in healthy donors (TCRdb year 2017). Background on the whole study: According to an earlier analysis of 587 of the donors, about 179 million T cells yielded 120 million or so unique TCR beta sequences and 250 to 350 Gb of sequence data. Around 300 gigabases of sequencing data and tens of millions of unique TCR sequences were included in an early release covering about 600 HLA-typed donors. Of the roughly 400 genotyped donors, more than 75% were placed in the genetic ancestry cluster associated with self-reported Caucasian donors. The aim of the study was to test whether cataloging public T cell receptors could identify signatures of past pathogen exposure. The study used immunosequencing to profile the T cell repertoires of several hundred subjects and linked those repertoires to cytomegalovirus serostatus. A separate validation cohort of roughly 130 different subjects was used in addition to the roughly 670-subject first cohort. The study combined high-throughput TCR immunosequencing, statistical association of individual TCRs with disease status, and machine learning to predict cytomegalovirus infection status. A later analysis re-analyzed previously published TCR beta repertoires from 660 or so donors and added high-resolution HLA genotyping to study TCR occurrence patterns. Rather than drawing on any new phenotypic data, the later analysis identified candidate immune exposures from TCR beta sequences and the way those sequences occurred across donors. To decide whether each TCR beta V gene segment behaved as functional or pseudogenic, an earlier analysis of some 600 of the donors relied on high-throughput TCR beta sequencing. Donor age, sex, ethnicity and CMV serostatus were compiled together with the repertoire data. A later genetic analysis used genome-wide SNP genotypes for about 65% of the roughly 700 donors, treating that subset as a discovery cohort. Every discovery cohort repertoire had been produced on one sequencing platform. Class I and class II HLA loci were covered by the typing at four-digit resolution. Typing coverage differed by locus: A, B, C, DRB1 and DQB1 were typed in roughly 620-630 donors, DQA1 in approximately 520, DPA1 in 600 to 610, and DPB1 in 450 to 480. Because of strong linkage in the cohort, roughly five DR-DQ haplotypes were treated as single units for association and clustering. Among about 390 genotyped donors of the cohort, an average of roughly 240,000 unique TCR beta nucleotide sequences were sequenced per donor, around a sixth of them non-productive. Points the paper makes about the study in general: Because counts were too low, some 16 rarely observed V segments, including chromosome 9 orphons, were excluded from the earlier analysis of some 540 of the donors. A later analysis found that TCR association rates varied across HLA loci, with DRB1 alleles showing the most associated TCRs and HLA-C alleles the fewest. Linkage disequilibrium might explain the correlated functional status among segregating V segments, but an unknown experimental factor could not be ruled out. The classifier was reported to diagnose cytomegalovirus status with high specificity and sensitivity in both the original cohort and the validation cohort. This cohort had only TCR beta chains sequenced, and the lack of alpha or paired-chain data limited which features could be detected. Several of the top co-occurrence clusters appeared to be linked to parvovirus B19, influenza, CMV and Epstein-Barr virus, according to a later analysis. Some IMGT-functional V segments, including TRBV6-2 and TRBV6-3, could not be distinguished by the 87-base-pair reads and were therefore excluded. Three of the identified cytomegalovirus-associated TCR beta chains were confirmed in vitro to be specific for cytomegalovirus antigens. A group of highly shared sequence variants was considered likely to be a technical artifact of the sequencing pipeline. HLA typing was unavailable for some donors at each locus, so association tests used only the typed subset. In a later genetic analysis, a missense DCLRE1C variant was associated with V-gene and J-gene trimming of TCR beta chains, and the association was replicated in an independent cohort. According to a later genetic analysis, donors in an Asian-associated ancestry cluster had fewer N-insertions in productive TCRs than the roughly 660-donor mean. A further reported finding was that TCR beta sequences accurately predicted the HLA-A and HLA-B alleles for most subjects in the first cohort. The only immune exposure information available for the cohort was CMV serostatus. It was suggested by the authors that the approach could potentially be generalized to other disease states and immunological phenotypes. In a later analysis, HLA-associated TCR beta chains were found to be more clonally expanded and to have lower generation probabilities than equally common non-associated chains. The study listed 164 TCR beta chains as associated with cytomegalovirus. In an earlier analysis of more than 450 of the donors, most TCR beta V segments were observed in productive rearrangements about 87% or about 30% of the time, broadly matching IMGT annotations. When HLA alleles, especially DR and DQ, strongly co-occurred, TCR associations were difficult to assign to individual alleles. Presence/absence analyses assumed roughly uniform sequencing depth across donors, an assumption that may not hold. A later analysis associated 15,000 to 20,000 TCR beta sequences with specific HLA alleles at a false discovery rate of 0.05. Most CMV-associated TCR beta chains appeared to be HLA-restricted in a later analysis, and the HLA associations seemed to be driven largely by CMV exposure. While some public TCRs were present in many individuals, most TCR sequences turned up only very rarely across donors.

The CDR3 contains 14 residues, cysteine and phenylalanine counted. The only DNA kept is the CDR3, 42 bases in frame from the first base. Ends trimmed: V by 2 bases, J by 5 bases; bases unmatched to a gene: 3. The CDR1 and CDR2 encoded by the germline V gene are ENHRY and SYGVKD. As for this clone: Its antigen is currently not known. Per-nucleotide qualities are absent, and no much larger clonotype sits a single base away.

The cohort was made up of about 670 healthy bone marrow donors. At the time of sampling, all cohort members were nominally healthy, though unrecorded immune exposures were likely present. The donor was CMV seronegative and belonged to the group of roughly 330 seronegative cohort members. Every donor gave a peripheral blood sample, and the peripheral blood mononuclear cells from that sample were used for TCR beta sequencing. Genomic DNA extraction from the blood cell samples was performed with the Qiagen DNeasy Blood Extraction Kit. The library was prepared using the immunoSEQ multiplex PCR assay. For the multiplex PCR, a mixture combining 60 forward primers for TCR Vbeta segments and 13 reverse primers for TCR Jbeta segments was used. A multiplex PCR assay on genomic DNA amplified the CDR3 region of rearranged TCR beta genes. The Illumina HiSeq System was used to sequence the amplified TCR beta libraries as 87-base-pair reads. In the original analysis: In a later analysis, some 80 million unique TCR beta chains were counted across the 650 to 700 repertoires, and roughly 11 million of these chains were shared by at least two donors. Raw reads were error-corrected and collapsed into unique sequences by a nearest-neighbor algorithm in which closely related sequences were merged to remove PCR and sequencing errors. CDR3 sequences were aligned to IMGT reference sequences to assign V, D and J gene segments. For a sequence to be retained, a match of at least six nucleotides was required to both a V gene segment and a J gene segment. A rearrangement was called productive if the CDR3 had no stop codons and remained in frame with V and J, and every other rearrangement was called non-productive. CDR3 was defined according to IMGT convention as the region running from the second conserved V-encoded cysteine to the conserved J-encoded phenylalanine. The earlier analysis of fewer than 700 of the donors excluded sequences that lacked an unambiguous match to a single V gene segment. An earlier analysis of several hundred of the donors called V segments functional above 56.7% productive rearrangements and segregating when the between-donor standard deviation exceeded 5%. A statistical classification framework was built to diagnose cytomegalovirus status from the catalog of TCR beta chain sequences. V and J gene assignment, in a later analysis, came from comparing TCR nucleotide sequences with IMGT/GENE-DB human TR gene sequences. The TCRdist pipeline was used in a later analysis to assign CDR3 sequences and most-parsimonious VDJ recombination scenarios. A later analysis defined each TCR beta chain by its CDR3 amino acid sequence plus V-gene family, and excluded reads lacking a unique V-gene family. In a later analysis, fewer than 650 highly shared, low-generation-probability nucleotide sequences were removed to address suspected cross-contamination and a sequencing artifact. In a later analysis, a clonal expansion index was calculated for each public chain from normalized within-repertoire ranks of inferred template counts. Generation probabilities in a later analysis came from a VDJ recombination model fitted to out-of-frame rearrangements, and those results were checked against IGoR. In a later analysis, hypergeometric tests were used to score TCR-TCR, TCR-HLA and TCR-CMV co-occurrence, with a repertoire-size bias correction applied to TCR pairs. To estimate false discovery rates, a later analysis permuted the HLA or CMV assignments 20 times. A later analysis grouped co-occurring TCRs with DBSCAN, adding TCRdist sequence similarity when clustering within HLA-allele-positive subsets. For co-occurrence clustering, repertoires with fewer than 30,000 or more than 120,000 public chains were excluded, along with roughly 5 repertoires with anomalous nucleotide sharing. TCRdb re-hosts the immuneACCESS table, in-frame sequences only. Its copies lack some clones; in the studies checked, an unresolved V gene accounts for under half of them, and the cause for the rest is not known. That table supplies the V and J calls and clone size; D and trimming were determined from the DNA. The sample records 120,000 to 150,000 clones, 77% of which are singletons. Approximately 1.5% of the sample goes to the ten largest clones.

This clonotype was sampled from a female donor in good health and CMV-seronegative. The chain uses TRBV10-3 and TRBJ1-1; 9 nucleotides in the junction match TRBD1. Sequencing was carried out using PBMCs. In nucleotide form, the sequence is TGTGCCATCAGTGAGCCGACAGGGGGGACTGAAGCTTTCTTT. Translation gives CAISEPTGGTEAFF.